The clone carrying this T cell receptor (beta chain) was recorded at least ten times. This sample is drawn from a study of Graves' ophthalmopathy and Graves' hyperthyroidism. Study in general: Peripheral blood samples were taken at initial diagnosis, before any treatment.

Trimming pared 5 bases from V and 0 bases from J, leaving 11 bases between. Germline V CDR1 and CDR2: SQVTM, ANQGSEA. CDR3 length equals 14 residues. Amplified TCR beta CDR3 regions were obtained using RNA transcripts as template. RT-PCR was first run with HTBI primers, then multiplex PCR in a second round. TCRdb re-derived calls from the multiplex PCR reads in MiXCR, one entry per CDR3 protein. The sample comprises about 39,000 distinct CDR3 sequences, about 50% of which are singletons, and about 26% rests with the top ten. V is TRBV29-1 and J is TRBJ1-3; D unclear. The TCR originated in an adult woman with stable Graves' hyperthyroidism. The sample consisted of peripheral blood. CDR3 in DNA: TGCAGCGTTACCGGGAGTTCCTCTGGAAACACCATATATTTT. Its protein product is CSVTGSSSGNTIYF.